Below, 17 T cell receptor beta chains from the same sample are listed, as sequenced in a study of blood T cell repertoires in COVID-19 (dated by TCRdb to about 2020). The library was prepared using the immunoSEQ multiplex PCR assay. Drawn from immuneACCESS, this table holds only the in-frame rearrangements with V and J called that TCRdb kept. Clones are partly lost; checked studies trace under half to an unresolved V gene and leave the rest unexplained. This sample has about 270,000 clones in its table, and roughly 85% of those were observed once. Over 8.5% of the sample is held by the ten biggest clonotypes. Specimen: peripheral blood. The receptors originated from a woman aged 50 to 65 who had recovered from COVID-19.

The chain uses TRBV7-2 and TRBJ2-7; 7 nucleotides line up with TRBD1. With V trimmed by 5 bases and J by 4 bases, 5 bases remained unmatched. Germline V gene lookup returns CDR1 SGHTA and CDR2 FQGNSA. The CDR3 contains 13 residues. The CDR3 nucleotides read TGTGCCAGCAGCCTGAAGACAGGGTACGAGCAGTACTTC. It translates to CASSLKTGYEQYF.

The chain is built from TRBV14 and TRBJ2-5, with D possibly matching TRBD1 (6 bases). The CDR3 totals 17 residues. Trimming removed 3 bases from V and 5 bases from J, with 22 bases in between. Germline CDR1 SGHDN, CDR2 FVKESK. The CDR3 region has the DNA TGTGCCAGCAGCCAGACACAGGGCCTGACTGTATTGGAGACCCAGTACTTC. Protein: CASSQTQGLTVLETQYF.

The chain is built from TRBV5-1 and TRBJ2-7; D uncertain. Germline assignment: CDR1 SGHRS and CDR2 YFSETQ. V was shortened by 3 bases and J by 0 bases, with 10 bases between the two germline ends. The CDR3 sequence is 14 residues long. The CDR3 DNA is TGCGCCAGCAGCTCCCTGAGGAGCTCCTACGAGCAGTACTTC. Translated, it gives CASSSLRSSYEQYF.

V and J are TRBV5-1 and TRBJ2-3; 7 bases are shared with TRBD1. Germline V gene lookup returns CDR1 SGHRS and CDR2 YFSETQ. The V segment lost 6 bases and the J segment 2 bases; nucleotides outside the gene matches: 6. The CDR3 consists of 14 residues. CDR3 loop: CASMRTGLTDTQYF. The CDR3, as DNA: TGCGCCAGCATGAGGACAGGACTCACAGATACGCAGTATTTT.

This chain uses TRBV14 with TRBJ2-2; tentatively, D is TRBD2 (7 bases). V dropped 5 bases and J dropped 6 bases, with 10 bases sitting between them. The V gene's germline CDR1 is SGHDN and CDR2 FVKESK. The CDR3 is 13 residues long. CDR3 amino acids: CASSRGGPGELFF. In DNA form, the CDR3 reads TGTGCCAGCAGCAGGGGGGGCCCCGGGGAGCTGTTTTTT.

This sequence joins TRBV24-1 and TRBJ2-7; 7 nucleotides match TRBD1. Trimming at V came to 4 bases and at J to 0 bases, leaving 8 bases not matched to a gene. This CDR3 has 16 residues. The germline CDR1 and CDR2 sequences are KGHDR and SFDVKD. The CDR3 protein is CATSEIGTESSYEQYF. CDR3 nucleotides: TGTGCCACCAGTGAAATTGGGACAGAGTCCTCCTACGAGCAGTACTTC.

Ten or more counts support this clone. V usage is TRBV28 and J usage is TRBJ2-6; D is perhaps TRBD1 (6 bases). The CDR3 sequence is 15 residues long. V dropped 5 bases and J dropped 10 bases, with 18 bases sitting between them. From germline, CDR1 is MDHEN and CDR2 SYDVKM. Here the CDR3 reads CASSLPGQLSNVLTF. The DNA of the CDR3 is TGTGCCAGCAGTCTCCCCGGACAGTTATCTAACGTCCTGACTTTC.

The chain is built from TRBV7-2 and TRBJ2-7; TRBD2 agrees at 10 bases. There are 15 residues in the CDR3. Germline trimming cut 1 base from V and 2 bases from J; bases unmatched to any gene: 2. The germline V gene has CDR1 SGHTA and CDR2 FQGNSA. The chain's CDR3 is CASSLVLAGAYEQYF. DNA of the CDR3: TGTGCCAGCAGCTTAGTTCTAGCGGGAGCCTACGAGCAGTACTTC.

This rearrangement joins TRBV7-9 to TRBJ2-5; TRBD1 might be the D (6 bases). CDR3 length: 15 amino acids. CDR1 is SEHNR and CDR2 is FQNEAQ in the germline V gene (reference sequence). The V and J ends lost 2 bases and 5 bases respectively, with 15 bases between them. CDR3 loop: CASSLSVGARETQYF. CDR3 nucleotide sequence: TGTGCCAGCAGCTTAAGTGTGGGGGCGCGGGAGACCCAGTACTTC.

This clone was detected only once. V usage is TRBV25-1 and J usage is TRBJ1-2; D is perhaps TRBD1 (6 bases). The V end was cut by 0 bases, the J end by 4 bases, with 9 bases between. CDR1 and CDR2 from the germline V gene are MGHDK and SYGVNS. This CDR3 region has 14 residues. CDR3 sequence reads: CASSEYPGAYGYTF. The CDR3 bases are TGTGCCAGCAGTGAATACCCAGGGGCCTATGGCTACACCTTC.

The chain combines TRBV27 with TRBJ2-7, with 12 bases lining up with TRBD2. V lost 5 bases to trimming and J lost 1 base; unmatched junction nucleotides: 9. Germline CDR1 reads MNHEY; CDR2 reads SMNVEV (reference sequence). CDR3 length equals 17 residues. CDR3 in DNA: TGTGCCAGCAGTCGGTACTCCGGGACTAGCGGGTCCTACGAGCAGTACTTC. Its protein product is CASSRYSGTSGSYEQYF.

The J gene is TRBJ2-5, the V gene TRBV6-5, with 8 bases identical to TRBD2. The germline CDR1 and CDR2 sequences are MNHEY and SVGAGI. CDR3 length: 15 amino acids. V lost 8 bases to trimming and J lost 1 base; unmatched junction nucleotides: 9. The CDR3 is CASGGVAGSQETQYF. CDR3 sequence (DNA): TGTGCCAGCGGAGGGGTAGCGGGGTCCCAAGAGACCCAGTACTTC.

V gene TRBV24-1 combines with J gene TRBJ2-7, with 11 bases matching TRBD1. The CDR3 totals 16 residues. Germline V gene lookup returns CDR1 KGHDR and CDR2 SFDVKD. V lost 6 bases to trimming and J lost 6 bases; unmatched junction nucleotides: 12. The CDR3 is CATSTDPGQGVGEQYF. The CDR3 DNA reads as TGTGCCACCAGTACAGACCCGGGACAGGGGGTGGGCGAGCAGTACTTC.

The CDR3 sequence is CASSRGTEPGELFF. CDR3 DNA sequence: TGTGCCAGCAGTAGGGGGACCGAACCCGGGGAGCTGTTTTTT. V usage is TRBV5-5 and J usage is TRBJ2-2; a weak D match, TRBD1 (6 bases). Trimming shortened V by 5 bases and J by 6 bases, and 14 bases separated the two germline ends. The V gene's germline CDR1 is SGHKS and CDR2 YYEKEE (reference sequence). The CDR3 covers 14 residues.

CDR3 coding DNA: TGTGCCAGCTCATCCGGACAGTCTGGAAACACCATATATTTT. It codes for CASSSGQSGNTIYF. The chain carries TRBV18 and TRBJ1-3, with a tentative D call TRBD1 (6 bases). Germline V gene data show CDR1 as KGHSH and CDR2 as LQKENI. V gave up 5 bases and J gave up 1 base, with 9 bases separating them. This CDR3 contains 14 residues.

The table lists this clone with a few counts. This sequence joins TRBV21-1 and TRBJ1-1; the table's D call of TRBD1 was not tested on the DNA. TRBV21-1 counts as a pseudogene. The CDR3 contains 15 residues. The CDR3 loop reads CASSPWGRSDTEAFF. The CDR3 nucleotides are TGTGCCAGCAGCCCTTGGGGGCGCTCGGACACTGAAGCTTTCTTT.

The V gene is TRBV5-5, the J gene TRBJ1-2, with D unresolved. The germline gives CDR1 SGHKS, CDR2 YYEKEE (reference sequence). This CDR3 is built from 15 residues. Deletions cut 0 bases from V and 2 bases from J, with 11 bases between. This CDR3 is CASSLVFQANYGYTF. The CDR3 DNA is TGTGCCAGCAGCTTGGTTTTCCAGGCCAACTATGGCTACACCTTC.